Listed here are 24 T cell receptor beta chains from one sample, sequenced in a study of shared clonotypes between healthy human individuals. Naive CD8 cells lacked CD45RO, underwent positive selection for CCR7 and left out terminally differentiated effector memory CD45RA+ cells. The table came from immunoSEQ multiplex PCR; TCRdb's copy has only in-frame clones and leaves some out. The table includes roughly 650,000 clones, approximately 96% detected once. The sample was naive CD8+ T cells sorted from blood. The source is a woman aged 25 to 39 in good health.

V and J are TRBV5-1 and TRBJ2-1; 10 bases are shared with TRBD1. This CDR3 is 15 amino acids long. Germline values: CDR1 SGHRS, CDR2 YFSETQ. Unmatched junction bases numbered 4, after V lost 0 bases and J lost 7 bases. CDR3 sequence: CASSLDDRGLNEQFF. In DNA form, the CDR3 reads TGCGCCAGCAGCTTGGACGACAGGGGGCTGAATGAGCAGTTCTTC.

This clone was observed once. The chain links TRBV10-3 to TRBJ2-7; perhaps TRBD2 as D (7 bases). The V and J ends lost 6 bases and 6 bases respectively, with 18 bases between them. Germline V gives CDR1 ENHRY, CDR2 SYGVKD. The CDR3 contains 14 residues. The CDR3 DNA reads TGTGCCATCAGCGAGGGGGAGGGTTTCTTCGAGCAGTACTTC. Its translation is CAISEGEGFFEQYF.

The chain recombines TRBV5-6 with TRBJ1-1, with D uncertain. Looked up from germline, CDR1 is SGHDT and CDR2 is YYEEEE. The CDR3 has 14 residues. Trimming pared 0 bases from V and 1 base from J, leaving 7 bases between. The CDR3 DNA reads as TGTGCCAGCAGCTTGGTGGCGGGGAACACTGAAGCTTTCTTT. As protein: CASSLVAGNTEAFF.

For this clone: In the same sample, other DNA sequences code for this CDR3. The chain links TRBV5-4 to TRBJ2-7, with TRBD1 matching over 10 bases. Germline CDR1 SGHNT, CDR2 YYREEE (reference sequence). The CDR3 sequence is 14 residues long. The ends lost 4 bases at V and 2 bases at J; junction bases unmatched: 3. Here the CDR3 reads CASSLGQGAYEQYF. The CDR3 DNA sequence: TGTGCCAGCAGCCTCGGACAGGGGGCCTACGAGCAGTACTTC.

The rearrangement links TRBV6-5 to TRBJ2-1, with 11 bases identical to TRBD2. Unmatched junction bases numbered 6, after V lost 8 bases and J lost 6 bases. The V gene's germline CDR1 is MNHEY and CDR2 SVGAGI. The CDR3 totals 14 residues. The CDR3 loop is CASGSGLAANEQFF. The CDR3 DNA follows: TGTGCCAGCGGATCGGGACTAGCGGCCAATGAGCAGTTCTTC.

The chain carries TRBV4-1 and TRBJ2-3; D is undetermined. CDR1 and CDR2 (germline): MGHRA, YSYEKL. Trimming took off 2 bases at V and 3 bases at J, with 6 bases between the two ends. The CDR3 runs 13 residues. The CDR3 coding sequence is TGCGCCAGCAGCCAACCGGGTACAGATACGCAGTATTTT. Protein: CASSQPGTDTQYF.

This chain connects TRBV7-6 to TRBJ2-3, with a possible D match to TRBD2 (6 bases). CDR1 SGHVS and CDR2 FNYEAQ come from the germline V gene. With 0 bases removed from V and 2 bases from J, the gap between germline ends came to 15 bases. This CDR3 is 17 amino acids long. The CDR3 DNA is TGTGCCAGCAGCTTAGCGAGTCCGGGACTTAACACAGATACGCAGTATTTT. Translation gives CASSLASPGLNTDTQYF.

This clone was counted once. The gene calls are TRBV4-1 and TRBJ2-2; D gene unclear. V was clipped by 4 bases and J by 4 bases, with 10 bases between them. Germline V lookup: CDR1 MGHRA, CDR2 YSYEKL. This CDR3 has 14 amino acids. The CDR3 nucleotides are TGCGCCAGCAGCCCTTCGCAGGCCACCGGGGAGCTGTTTTTT. Translation gives CASSPSQATGELFF.

This chain uses TRBV5-1 with TRBJ2-3, with D perhaps matching TRBD2 (6 bases). The CDR3 runs to 16 residues. V was shortened by 5 bases and J by 1 base, with 17 bases between the two germline ends. CDR1 is SGHRS and CDR2 is YFSETQ in the germline V gene. The CDR3 sequence: CASSTGETIRTDTQYF. For the CDR3, the DNA is TGCGCCAGCAGTACGGGAGAGACTATTCGCACAGATACGCAGTATTTT.

This sequence joins TRBV19 and TRBJ1-1; D is uncertain. Between the trimmed V and J ends, which lost 3 bases and 0 bases, there was a span of 5 bases. The CDR3 sequence is 13 residues long. Germline loops: CDR1 LNHDA, CDR2 SQIVND (reference sequence). The CDR3 coding sequence is TGTGCCAGTAGTATGGGTATGAACACTGAAGCTTTCTTT. Amino acids: CASSMGMNTEAFF. Based on the CDR3 plus reference TRBV19 and TRBJ1-1, the full variable domain is DGGITQSPKYLFRKEGQNVTLSCEQNLNHDAMYWYRQDPGQGLRLIYYSQIVNDFQKGDIAEGYSVSREKKESFPLTVTSAQKNPTAFYLCASSMGMNTEAFFGQGTRLTVV.

A single count supports this clone. The chain recombines TRBV28 with TRBJ2-1; 8 bases align to TRBD1. With 6 bases clipped from V and 11 bases from J, the junction kept 6 bases outside the gene matches. In germline, CDR1 is MDHEN, CDR2 SYDVKM. CDR3 size: 12 residues. The CDR3 region is CASSGQGLQQFF. The CDR3 DNA sequence: TGTGCCAGCAGCGGACAGGGTTTACAGCAGTTCTTC.

This chain connects TRBV7-2 to TRBJ2-1, with D perhaps matching TRBD2 (5 bases). Germline values: CDR1 SGHTA, CDR2 FQGNSA. This CDR3 spans 13 amino acids. Trimming took 4 bases from V and 8 from J, leaving 12 bases between them. The CDR3 spells CASSSLYSDEQFF. Here the CDR3 DNA reads TGTGCCAGCAGCTCCCTCTATAGCGATGAGCAGTTCTTC. Based on the CDR3 plus reference TRBV7-2 and TRBJ2-1, the full variable domain is GAGVSQSPSNKVTEKGKDVELRCDPISGHTALYWYRQSLGQGLEFLIYFQGNSAPDKSGLPSDRFSAERTGGSVSTLTIQRTQQEDSAVYLCASSSLYSDEQFFGPGTRLTVL.

Of note for this clone: Within the sample, other DNA sequences also encode this same CDR3. This chain connects TRBV28 to TRBJ2-1; D is unclear. Germline CDR1 reads MDHEN; CDR2 reads SYDVKM. Trimming pared 3 bases from V and 8 bases from J, leaving 5 bases between. This CDR3 is 11 amino acids long. The DNA of the CDR3 is TGTGCCAGCAGTTTCAGCTATGAGCAGTTCTTC. This sequence encodes CASSFSYEQFF.

The J gene is TRBJ1-5, the V gene TRBV6-1; TRBD1 aligns across 7 bases. The germline V gene has CDR1 MNHNS and CDR2 SASEGT. V dropped 2 bases and J dropped 4; count of bases not matched to a gene: 5. The CDR3 extends over 15 amino acids. The CDR3, as DNA: TGTGCCAGCAGTGAAACAGGGGTGTCTAATCAGCCCCAGCATTTT. This sequence encodes CASSETGVSNQPQHF.

V and J are TRBV10-1 and TRBJ2-7; D is undetermined. Trimming removed 4 bases from V and 5 bases from J, with 6 bases in between. CDR3 size: 11 residues. CDR1 is WNHNN and CDR2 is SYGVQD in the germline V gene (reference sequence). CDR3 nucleotide sequence: TGCGCCAGCAGTGTGGCTGACGAGCAGTACTTC. Translation: CASSVADEQYF.

In this sample, this clone turned up once. The chain couples TRBV9 to TRBJ1-4, with 7 bases identical to TRBD1. The V gene end was trimmed by 4 bases and the J gene end by 8 bases; junction bases not matched to a gene: 5. The length of the CDR3 is 13 residues. Looked up from germline, CDR1 is SGDLS and CDR2 is YYNGEE. This CDR3 reads CASSSGGGEKLFF. For the CDR3, the DNA is TGTGCCAGCAGCTCCGGAGGGGGCGAAAAACTGTTTTTT.

As to this clone: Other DNA sequences from this sample encode an identical CDR3 as well. The chain employs TRBV11-2 and TRBJ2-7; possibly TRBD2 for D (6 bases). Germline V CDR1 and CDR2: SGHAT, FQNNGV. CDR3 length: 14 amino acids. V lost 4 bases and J 2 bases, leaving 12 bases between the germline ends. For the CDR3, the DNA is TGTGCCAGCAGCTCCGGGACTGGAACCTACGAGCAGTACTTC. This encodes CASSSGTGTYEQYF.

J is TRBJ1-5 and V is TRBV30; D is unresolved. This CDR3 comprises 13 residues. Trimming took 0 bases from V and 7 from J, leaving 10 bases between them. Germline V gene data show CDR1 as GTSNPN and CDR2 as SVGIG (reference sequence). CDR3 region: CAWSVSVFQPQHF. In DNA, the CDR3 is TGTGCCTGGAGTGTAAGTGTGTTCCAGCCCCAGCATTTT.

This clone was recorded once. CDR3 sequence (DNA): TGTGCCAGCAAGTTTGGGGGAAGCAATCAGCCCCAGCATTTT. Translated, it gives CASKFGGSNQPQHF. The rearrangement uses TRBV27 and TRBJ1-5, with D perhaps TRBD1 (5 bases). Looked up from germline, CDR1 is MNHEY and CDR2 is SMNVEV (reference sequence). The CDR3 extends over 14 amino acids. Trimming took 7 bases from V and 1 from J, leaving 11 bases between them.

The chain couples TRBV27 to TRBJ1-5; maybe TRBD1 (6 bases). The CDR3 has 15 amino acids. Trimming removed 6 bases at V and 0 bases at J, with 12 bases between. In germline, CDR1 is MNHEY, CDR2 SMNVEV (reference sequence). CDR3 DNA: TGTGCCAGCAGCCTACAGGGAATTAGCAATCAGCCCCAGCATTTT. Amino acids: CASSLQGISNQPQHF.

The V and J genes are TRBV28 and TRBJ2-7, with 12 nucleotides matching TRBD2. J lost 0 bases, V lost 6 bases, and 12 bases had no gene match. This CDR3 contains 18 residues. In germline, CDR1 is MDHEN, CDR2 SYDVKM. The CDR3 protein is CASSLTSGRLVSSYEQYF. The CDR3 coding sequence is TGTGCCAGCAGCTTAACTAGCGGGAGGCTGGTAAGCTCCTACGAGCAGTACTTC.

The rearrangement joins TRBV27 to TRBJ2-7; perhaps TRBD2 as D (6 bases). Germline CDR1 is MNHEY and CDR2 is SMNVEV (reference sequence). V gave up 8 bases and J gave up 6 bases, with 26 bases separating them. This CDR3 is 16 amino acids long. The CDR3 nucleotides read TGTGCCAGCGGGAGGACGGACTATTTTCCGGTTTCCGAGCAGTACTTC. Amino acids: CASGRTDYFPVSEQYF.

The chain couples TRBV13 to TRBJ2-7; 8 bases align to TRBD2. This CDR3 spans 15 amino acids. V trimming: 4 bases; J trimming: 3 bases; junction bases outside the gene matches: 8. Germline-derived CDR1 and CDR2 are PRHDT and FYEKMQ (reference sequence). CDR3 nucleotide sequence: TGTGCCAGCAGCTCACCTTCGGGAGGGCTCTACGAGCAGTACTTC. Protein product: CASSSPSGGLYEQYF.

The J gene is TRBJ2-1, the V gene TRBV11-2; 10 bases are a match to TRBD2. Germline trimming cut 4 bases from V and 5 bases from J; bases unmatched to any gene: 8. Germline V CDR1 and CDR2: SGHAT, FQNNGV. CDR3 length: 16 residues. The CDR3 sequence is CASSSEPGLAHNEQFF. The CDR3 region has the DNA TGTGCCAGCAGCTCGGAACCGGGACTAGCGCACAATGAGCAGTTCTTC.